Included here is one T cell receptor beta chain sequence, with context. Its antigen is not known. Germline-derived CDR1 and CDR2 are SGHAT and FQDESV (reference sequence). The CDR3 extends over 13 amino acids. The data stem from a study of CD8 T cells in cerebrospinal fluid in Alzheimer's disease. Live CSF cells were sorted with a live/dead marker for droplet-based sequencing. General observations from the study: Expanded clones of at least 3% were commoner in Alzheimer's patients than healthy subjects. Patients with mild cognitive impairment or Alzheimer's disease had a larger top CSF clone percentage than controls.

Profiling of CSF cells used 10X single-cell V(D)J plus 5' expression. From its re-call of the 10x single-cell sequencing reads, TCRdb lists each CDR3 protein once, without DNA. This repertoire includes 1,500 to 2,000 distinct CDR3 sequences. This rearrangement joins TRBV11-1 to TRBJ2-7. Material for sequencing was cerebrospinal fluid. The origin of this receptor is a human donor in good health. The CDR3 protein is CASSLAPPDEQYF.